This TCR beta chain was obtained from a study of shared clonotypes between healthy human individuals. Study summary: There were three CD4 naive, three CD4 memory, two CD8 naive and one CD8 memory plates per donor. General study results and limits: Generation of non-shared clonotypes was less probable than generation of clonotypes shared by all four donors.

The assay was immunoSEQ multiplex PCR, and TCRdb's table has in-frame clones only and misses some. This table has 900,000 to 1,200,000 clones, about 84% appearing once. V lost 4 bases to trimming and J lost 3 bases; unmatched junction nucleotides: 5. CDR1 and CDR2 from the germline V gene are MGHRA and YSYEKL. This CDR3 has 14 residues. This clone was detected once. Its antigen remains unknown. This TCR was recovered from a man aged 18 to 30 in good health. Some clones in this sample may be carry-over from other donors' samples. This chain links TRBV4-1 with TRBJ2-7; 8 nucleotides agree with TRBD2. What was sequenced was memory CD4+ T cells from PBMCs. Stated subset: CD45RA-negative fraction. CDR3 residues: CASSRFTSGYEQYF. The CDR3 bases are TGCGCCAGCAGCCGCTTTACTAGCGGCTACGAGCAGTACTTC.